These T cell receptor beta chains were read from a single sample in a study of cytomegalovirus exposure and HLA in healthy donors. Clones were read by immunoSEQ multiplex PCR, and TCRdb kept only the in-frame ones, dropping some. The table includes approximately 120,000 clones, roughly 80% detected once. Input material: PBMCs. The receptors come from a female donor in good health and CMV-seronegative. CDR3s include the opening cysteine and the closing phenylalanine or tryptophan. Each record gives: V gene, J gene, clone size, D gene, CDR3 DNA, CDR3 protein. The D gene is left open where the match is weak. Size is omitted from some rows. Given values are once, few, many or a class for expanded clones.

TRBV6-1,TRBJ1-1,.,TRBD1,TGTGCCAGCAGAGGGACAGTAGGGAACACTGAAGCTTTCTTT,CASRGTVGNTEAFF
TRBV6-5,TRBJ2-5,.,.,TGTGCCAGCAGTTACGCTACAGGGGAGACCCAGTACTTC,CASSYATGETQYF
TRBV6-1,TRBJ1-3,.,.,TGTGCCAGCAGATTCGGGGCTGGAAACACCATATATTTT,CASRFGAGNTIYF
TRBV6-5,TRBJ2-7,.,TRBD2,TGTGCCAGCAGTCGTTCGACTAGCGGGAGATACGAGCAGTACTTC,CASSRSTSGRYEQYF
TRBV7-6,TRBJ2-5,.,TRBD1,TGTGCCAGCAGCTTAGTTAACAGGGGATTAGGAGAGACCCAGTACTTC,CASSLVNRGLGETQYF
TRBV28,TRBJ2-2,.,.,TGTGCCAGCAGGGACTTGAACACCGGGGAGCTGTTTTTT,CASRDLNTGELFF
TRBV5-1,TRBJ2-1,.,TRBD1,TGCGCCAGCAACCCTATAGACAGGGGAAATGAGCAGTTCTTC,CASNPIDRGNEQFF
TRBV10-3,TRBJ2-3,few,.,TGTGCCATCAGTGATGGCAGGAACCCCGCCGATGCGCAGTATTTT,CAISDGRNPADAQYF
TRBV5-1,TRBJ1-1,few,TRBD1,TGCGCCAGCGCTACAGGGGGGACATTGAACACTGAAGCTTTCTTT,CASATGGTLNTEAFF
TRBV2,TRBJ1-6,.,TRBD1,TGTGCCAGCTTTCCGGGACAGGGGGCCTCACCCCTCCACTTT,CASFPGQGASPLHF
TRBV7-9,TRBJ2-7,.,.,TGTGCCAGCAGCTTGGCAGGGGCCCCCTCCTACGAGCAGTACTTC,CASSLAGAPSYEQYF
TRBV5-1,TRBJ2-3,few,TRBD1,TGCGCCAGCAGCCCCGGGACAGCCTCGCCTGCGCAGTATTTT,CASSPGTASPAQYF
TRBV7-9,TRBJ1-4,.,.,TGTGCCAGCAGCCGTAACTGGGGCGGAAATGAAAAACTGTTTTTT,CASSRNWGGNEKLFF
TRBV18,TRBJ1-2,.,.,TGTGCCAGCTCACCCGGGGGGGAAGCTAACTATGGCTACACCTTC,CASSPGGEANYGYTF
TRBV4-1,TRBJ1-2,.,.,TGCGCCAGCAGCCAATCGGACAATAGCTATGGCTACACCTTC,CASSQSDNSYGYTF
TRBV18,TRBJ1-6,.,TRBD1,TGTGCCAGCTCACCATCCGTGAGTACAGGGGTCAATTCACCCCTCCACTTT,CASSPSVSTGVNSPLHF
TRBV19,TRBJ2-1,.,TRBD2,TGTGCCAGTAGTTCGCCCGGGACTAGCGGAAATGAGCAGTTCTTC,CASSSPGTSGNEQFF
TRBV5-1,TRBJ2-1,.,.,TGCGCCAGCAGCTTGACTAGCAGGTCGTATGGTGAGCAGTTCTTC,CASSLTSRSYGEQFF